The sample holds a few counts of the clone carrying this T cell receptor beta chain. The CDR3 has 17 residues. Germline V gene data show CDR1 as SGHRS and CDR2 as YFSETQ. V was clipped by 5 bases and J by 0 bases, with 20 bases between them. Use of 60 Vbeta and 13 Jbeta primers characterized the PCR. Here immunoSEQ multiplex PCR was the method, and the copy in TCRdb shows in-frame clones only, minus some. The data contain approximately 100,000 clones, approximately 70% of them singletons. The sample belongs to a study of cytomegalovirus exposure and HLA in healthy donors. This TCR was recovered from a boy between 10 and 17 years old in good health and CMV-seronegative. Sequences were obtained from PBMCs. J is TRBJ1-1 and V is TRBV5-1; D unresolved. The CDR3 spells CASRFGEMERLNTEAFF. In DNA, the CDR3 is TGCGCCAGCAGATTCGGGGAGATGGAAAGGTTGAACACTGAAGCTTTCTTT.